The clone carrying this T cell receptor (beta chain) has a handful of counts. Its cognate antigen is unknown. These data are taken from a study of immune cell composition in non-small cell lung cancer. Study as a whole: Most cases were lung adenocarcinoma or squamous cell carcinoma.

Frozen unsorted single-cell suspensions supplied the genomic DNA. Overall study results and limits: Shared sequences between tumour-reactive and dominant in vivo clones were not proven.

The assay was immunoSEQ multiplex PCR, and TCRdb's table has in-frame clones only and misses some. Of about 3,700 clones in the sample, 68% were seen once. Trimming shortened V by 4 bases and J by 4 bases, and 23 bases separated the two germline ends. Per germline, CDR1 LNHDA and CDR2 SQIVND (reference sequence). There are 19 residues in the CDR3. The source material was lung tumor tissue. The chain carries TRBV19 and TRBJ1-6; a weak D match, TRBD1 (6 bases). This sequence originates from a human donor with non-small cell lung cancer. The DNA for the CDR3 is TGTGCCAGTAGTAATGCGCCCATACAGGGAGTCTTTTATAATTCACCCCTCCACTTT. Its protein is CASSNAPIQGVFYNSPLHF.